Presented here are 26 T cell receptor beta chains from one specimen sequenced in a study of blood T cell repertoires in COVID-19. Method: immunoSEQ multiplex PCR; TCRdb's copy keeps in-frame clones and lacks some. In the table there are some 270,000 clones, more than 70% of which are singletons. Input material: peripheral blood. Receptors were obtained from a woman of 80 years or more with COVID-19, enrolled during active disease.

This chain uses TRBV28 with TRBJ1-5; 7 positions match TRBD1. The germline gives CDR1 MDHEN, CDR2 SYDVKM. V shed 5 bases and J 0 bases; nucleotides not matched to a gene: 7. This CDR3 is 16 amino acids long. The CDR3 reads CASSPPGTDSNQPQHF. CDR3 DNA sequence: TGTGCCAGCAGTCCCCCCGGGACAGATAGCAATCAGCCCCAGCATTTT.

V is TRBV2 and J is TRBJ1-5; D possibly corresponds to TRBD1 (6 bases). Trimming stripped 7 bases from V and 0 bases from J, with 13 bases between. Germline CDR1 and CDR2: SNHLY and FYNNEI. The CDR3 extends over 15 amino acids. The CDR3 spells CASTRTENSNQPQHF. CDR3 DNA: TGTGCCAGCACCAGGACAGAAAATAGCAATCAGCCCCAGCATTTT.

The table lists this clone with a count of one. The chain combines TRBV3-1 (or the pseudogene TRBV3-2) with TRBJ1-2; 7 bases are a match to TRBD1. The germline CDR1 and CDR2 sequences are LGHDT and YNNKEL (reference sequence). This CDR3 has 16 residues. The ends lost 4 bases at V and 4 bases at J; junction bases unmatched: 12. The CDR3 reads CASSPWGQGVFYGYTF. The DNA for the CDR3 is TGTGCCAGCAGCCCTTGGGGTCAGGGGGTTTTCTATGGCTACACCTTC.

The chain recombines TRBV5-8 with TRBJ1-2, with TRBD1 matching over 7 bases. The CDR3 extends over 15 amino acids. The V and J ends lost 4 bases and 3 bases, in that order; junction bases with no gene match: 9. Germline CDR1 SGHTS, CDR2 YDEGEE. CDR3 loop: CASSLARGHDYGYTF. DNA of the CDR3: TGTGCCAGCAGCCTTGCGAGGGGGCATGACTATGGCTACACCTTC.

This chain joins TRBV18 and TRBJ2-5; D is unresolved. The germline gives CDR1 KGHSH, CDR2 LQKENI. The V end lost 4 bases, the J end lost 1 base, and 7 bases lay between the germline ends. The CDR3 sequence is 13 residues long. The CDR3 coding sequence is TGTGCCAGCTCACTTTTAGTCCAAGAGACCCAGTACTTC. Residues: CASSLLVQETQYF.

The chain joins TRBV2 to TRBJ2-3; D may be TRBD1 (6 bases). Looked up from germline, CDR1 is SNHLY and CDR2 is FYNNEI. This CDR3 is built from 15 residues. V was shortened by 2 bases and J by 0 bases, with 9 bases between the two germline ends. The DNA of the CDR3 is TGTGCCAGCAGTGAATCGGGACATAGCACAGATACGCAGTATTTT. Translation gives CASSESGHSTDTQYF.

The chain couples TRBV27 to TRBJ2-1; TRBD1 matches 7 bases. V was pared by 3 bases and J by 7 bases, with 9 bases of the junction left unmatched. CDR1 is MNHEY, CDR2 SMNVEV, per germline (reference sequence). The CDR3 consists of 15 residues. The CDR3 DNA is TGTGCCAGCAGTTTCCGGGACAGAAGTCTAAATGAGCAGTTCTTC. This translates into CASSFRDRSLNEQFF.

V is TRBV2 and J is TRBJ1-2, with D possibly matching TRBD1 (6 bases). Between the trimmed V and J ends, which lost 6 bases and 5 bases, there was a span of 16 bases. Germline CDR1 reads SNHLY; CDR2 reads FYNNEI. The CDR3 covers 14 residues. The CDR3 loop reads CASRRGGQTYGYTF. The DNA for the CDR3 is TGTGCCAGCAGGAGGGGCGGACAGACTTATGGCTACACCTTC.

CDR3 bases: TGTGCCAGCAGTTTCGCAGGGTACCAAAATGAGCAGTTCTTC. Its protein product is CASSFAGYQNEQFF. This chain joins TRBV6-5 and TRBJ2-1; possibly TRBD1 for D (5 bases). With 4 bases removed from V and 7 bases from J, the gap between germline ends came to 14 bases. CDR1 is MNHEY, CDR2 SVGAGI, per germline. The CDR3 totals 14 residues.

The genes are TRBV18 and TRBJ1-3, with 8 bases that match TRBD1. The V gene end was trimmed by 2 bases and the J gene end by 8 bases; junction bases not matched to a gene: 8. The CDR3 loop spans 15 amino acids. Germline CDR1 and CDR2: KGHSH and LQKENI. The CDR3 sequence is CASSPSTGGSYTIYF. The CDR3 nucleotides read TGTGCCAGCTCACCATCAACAGGGGGTTCCTACACCATATATTTT. The full variable domain, rest sourced from reference TRBV18 and TRBJ1-3, is NAGVMQNPRHLVRRRGQEARLRCSPMKGHSHVYWYRQLPEEGLKFMVYLQKENIIDESGMPKERFSAEFPKEGPSILRIQQVVRGDSAAYFCASSPSTGGSYTIYFGEGSWLTVV.

This chain joins TRBV5-6 and TRBJ2-7; a possible D gene is TRBD1 (6 bases). The V and J ends lost 5 bases and 4 bases respectively, with 22 bases between them. Per the germline V gene, CDR1 is SGHDT and CDR2 is YYEEEE. This CDR3 has 16 residues. CDR3 loop: CASSYIPGQGKYEQYV. The CDR3 bases are TGTGCCAGCAGTTATATACCGGGACAAGGGAAGTACGAGCAGTACGTC.

The V and J genes are TRBV5-1 and TRBJ2-5; 11 positions match TRBD1. The CDR3 sequence is 15 residues long. Germline-derived CDR1 and CDR2 are SGHRS and YFSETQ. V lost 3 bases, J lost 4 bases, and 5 bases stayed unmatched. The CDR3 DNA is TGCGCCAGCAGCTGGGCCGGGACAGGGGGAGAGACCCAGTACTTC. Residues: CASSWAGTGGETQYF.

This chain joins TRBV3-1 (or the pseudogene TRBV3-2) and TRBJ1-6, with D possibly TRBD1 on 5 matching bases. CDR1 and CDR2 (germline): LGHDT, YNNKEL (reference sequence). The V end lost 7 bases, the J end lost 5 bases, and 18 bases lay between the germline ends. This CDR3 has 16 amino acids. Here the CDR3 reads CASTGLGGKNNSPLHF. CDR3 sequence (DNA): TGTGCCAGCACGGGTCTGGGGGGGAAAAATAATTCACCCCTCCACTTT.

This sequence joins TRBV12-3 or TRBV12-4 and TRBJ1-1; 7 nucleotides agree with TRBD1. The CDR3 has 13 residues. The junction had 0 bases not matched to a gene; V was cut back by 4 bases and J by 1 base. CDR3 sequence: CASSWTGNTEAFF. The CDR3 nucleotides are TGTGCCAGCAGTTGGACAGGGAACACTGAAGCTTTCTTT.

The V gene is TRBV10-3, the J gene TRBJ2-6; D not resolved. The germline V gene has CDR1 ENHRY and CDR2 SYGVKD. Between the trimmed V and J ends, which lost 0 bases and 0 bases, there was a span of 6 bases. The CDR3 has 16 residues. Written as DNA, the CDR3 is TGTGCCATCAGTGAGTCGTTTAGCTCTGGGGCCAACGTCCTGACTTTC. The encoded protein is CAISESFSSGANVLTF.

V and J are TRBV11-2 and TRBJ1-1; D perhaps matches TRBD1 (5 bases). The CDR3 consists of 13 residues. V dropped 5 bases and J dropped 1 base, with 8 bases sitting between them. Germline values: CDR1 SGHAT, CDR2 FQNNGV. The CDR3 bases are TGTGCCAGCAGCCGACAGTCGAACACTGAAGCTTTCTTT. Its translation: CASSRQSNTEAFF. The entire variable domain, with the rest obtained from reference TRBV11-2 and TRBJ1-1, is as follows: EAGVAQSPRYKIIEKRQSVAFWCNPISGHATLYWYQQILGQGPKLLIQFQNNGVVDDSQLPKDRFSAERLKGVDSTLKIQPAKLEDSAVYLCASSRQSNTEAFFGQGTRLTVV.

The chain joins TRBV21-1 to TRBJ1-4. TRBV21-1 is a pseudogene. The CDR3 sequence is 18 residues long. The CDR3 spells CASSKVTGGVATNEKLFF. CDR3 nucleotide sequence: TGTGCCAGCAGCAAAGTAACGGGGGGTGTTGCAACTAATGAAAAACTGTTTTTT.

The J gene is TRBJ1-6, the V gene TRBV7-2, with unresolved D. CDR1 SGHTA and CDR2 FQGNSA come from the germline V gene. The CDR3 runs 13 residues. Trimming removed 1 base from V and 10 bases from J, with 8 bases in between. In DNA, the CDR3 is TGTGCCAGCAGCTTAGGGTTTCAGTCACCCCTCCACTTT. It yields the protein CASSLGFQSPLHF.

The chain recombines TRBV6-5 with TRBJ1-1; maybe TRBD1 (6 bases). The CDR3 spans 15 residues. V was clipped by 2 bases and J by 0 bases, with 10 bases between them. Germline V gene data show CDR1 as MNHEY and CDR2 as SVGAGI. The CDR3 DNA reads TGTGCCAGCAGTTACGGGGGCGCCATGAACACTGAAGCTTTCTTT. It specifies CASSYGGAMNTEAFF.

This chain connects TRBV5-1 to TRBJ1-4, with D possibly matching TRBD1 (5 bases). The CDR3 totals 15 residues. V dropped 2 bases and J dropped 7 bases, with 15 bases sitting between them. Germline CDR1 SGHRS, CDR2 YFSETQ. Written as DNA, the CDR3 is TGCGCCAGCAGCTTAAGTTCTCAGGGAGGTGAAAAACTGTTTTTT. It is translated as CASSLSSQGGEKLFF.

The V gene is TRBV10-3, the J gene TRBJ1-2, with D possibly TRBD1 on 5 matching bases. The ends were cut back, 4 bases at V and 8 bases at J, with 11 bases in the middle. The CDR3 is 12 amino acids. Germline V gene sequence: CDR1 ENHRY, CDR2 SYGVKD. For the CDR3, the DNA is TGTGCCATCAGTGGAGACAGCTGGGGCTACACCTTC. Translated: CAISGDSWGYTF.

V gene TRBV6-6 combines with J gene TRBJ1-6, with TRBD1 as a possible D gene (6 bases). Germline V CDR1 and CDR2: MNHNY, SVGAGI (reference sequence). This CDR3 is 14 amino acids long. V was cut by 4 bases and J by 8 bases, with 12 bases left in between. CDR3 protein: CASSSGAQYSPLHF. CDR3 DNA: TGTGCCAGCAGTTCAGGGGCGCAGTATTCACCCCTCCACTTT.

About this clone: Within the sample, other DNA sequences also encode this same CDR3. This chain joins TRBV14 and TRBJ2-3; TRBD2 aligns across 11 bases. This CDR3 spans 15 amino acids. V was pared by 2 bases and J by 4 bases, with 2 bases of the junction left unmatched. Germline V gene lookup returns CDR1 SGHDN and CDR2 FVKESK. The CDR3 sequence is CASSQLAGGPDTQYF. CDR3 nucleotides: TGTGCCAGCAGCCAATTAGCGGGGGGGCCAGATACGCAGTATTTT. Combining the CDR3 with reference TRBV14 and TRBJ2-3 gives the whole variable domain EAGVTQFPSHSVIEKGQTVTLRCDPISGHDNLYWYRRVMGKEIKFLLHFVKESKQDESGMPNNRFLAERTGGTYSTLKVQPAELEDSGVYFCASSQLAGGPDTQYFGPGTRLTVL.

V and J are TRBV28 and TRBJ1-3; 8 bases map to TRBD1. J gave up 4 bases and V 10 bases, and 12 bases lay outside the gene matches. The CDR3 totals 15 residues. Germline V gene data show CDR1 as MDHEN and CDR2 as SYDVKM. In nucleotides, the CDR3 is TGTGCCACCTCTTCCCCGACAGGGGACGGAAACACCATATATTTT. Encoded protein: CATSSPTGDGNTIYF. The whole variable domain, remainder taken from reference TRBV28 and TRBJ1-3, is DVKVTQSSRYLVKRTGEKVFLECVQDMDHENMFWYRQDPGLGLRLIYFSYDVKMKEKGDIPEGYSVSREKKERFSLILESASTNQTSMYLCATSSPTGDGNTIYFGEGSWLTVV.

As to this clone: The junction and the germline gene differ at one end; a read error may be behind it. The chain employs TRBV28 and TRBJ1-2; maybe TRBD1 (6 bases). Germline CDR1 and CDR2: MDHEN and SYDVKM. The CDR3 spans 13 residues. DNA for the CDR3: TGTGCCGGCAGTTTAACAGGGAACTATGGCTACACCTTC. Its protein is CAGSLTGNYGYTF.

V usage is TRBV30 and J usage is TRBJ2-5, with 7 nucleotides matching TRBD1. The CDR3 length is 13 residues. CDR1 is GTSNPN, CDR2 SVGIG, per germline (reference sequence). Trimming at V came to 2 bases and at J to 3 bases, leaving 3 bases not matched to a gene. Here the CDR3 reads CAWSRGLEETQYF. In DNA form, the CDR3 reads TGTGCCTGGAGTAGGGGGCTGGAAGAGACCCAGTACTTC.